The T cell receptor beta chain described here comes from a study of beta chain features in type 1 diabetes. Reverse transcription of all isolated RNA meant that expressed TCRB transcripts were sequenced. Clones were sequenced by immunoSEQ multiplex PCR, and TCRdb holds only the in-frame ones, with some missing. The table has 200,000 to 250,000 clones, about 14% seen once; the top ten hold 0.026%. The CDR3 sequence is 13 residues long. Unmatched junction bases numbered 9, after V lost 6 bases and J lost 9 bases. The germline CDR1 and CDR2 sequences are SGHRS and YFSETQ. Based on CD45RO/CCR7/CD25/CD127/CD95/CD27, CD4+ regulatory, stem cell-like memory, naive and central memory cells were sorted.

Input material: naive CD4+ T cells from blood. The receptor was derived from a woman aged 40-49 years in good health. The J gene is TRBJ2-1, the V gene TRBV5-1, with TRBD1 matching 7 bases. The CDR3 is CASTLDRASEQFF. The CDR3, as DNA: TGCGCCAGCACTCTAGACAGGGCGAGTGAGCAGTTCTTC. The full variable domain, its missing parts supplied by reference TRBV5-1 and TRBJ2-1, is KAGVTQTPRYLIKTRGQQVTLSCSPISGHRSVSWYQQTPGQGLQFLFEYFSETQRNKGNFPGRFSGRQFSNSRSEMNVSTLELGDSALYLCASTLDRASEQFFGPGTRLTVL.